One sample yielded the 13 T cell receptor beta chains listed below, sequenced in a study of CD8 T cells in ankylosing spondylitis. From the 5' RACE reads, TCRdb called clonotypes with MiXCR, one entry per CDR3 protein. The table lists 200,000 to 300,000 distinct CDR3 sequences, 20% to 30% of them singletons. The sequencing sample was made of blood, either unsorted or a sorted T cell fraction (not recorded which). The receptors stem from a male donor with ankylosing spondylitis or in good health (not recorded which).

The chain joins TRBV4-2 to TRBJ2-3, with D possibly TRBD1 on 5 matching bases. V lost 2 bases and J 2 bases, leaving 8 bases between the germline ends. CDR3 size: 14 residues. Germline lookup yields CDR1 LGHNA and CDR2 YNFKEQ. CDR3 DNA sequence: TGTGCCAGCAGCCAAAGACAGAACACAGATACGCAGTATTTT. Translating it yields CASSQRQNTDTQYF.

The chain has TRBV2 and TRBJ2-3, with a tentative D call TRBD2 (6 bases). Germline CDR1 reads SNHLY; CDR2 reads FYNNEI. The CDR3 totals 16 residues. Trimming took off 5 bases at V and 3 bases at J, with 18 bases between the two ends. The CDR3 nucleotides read TGTGCCAGCAGTTTTTATATCGGCGGGGATACAGATACGCAGTATTTT. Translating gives CASSFYIGGDTDTQYF.

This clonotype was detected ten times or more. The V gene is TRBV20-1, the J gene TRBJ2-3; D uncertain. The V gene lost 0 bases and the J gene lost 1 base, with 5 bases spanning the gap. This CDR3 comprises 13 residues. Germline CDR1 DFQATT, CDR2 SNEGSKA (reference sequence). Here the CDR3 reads CSARDQGTDTQYF. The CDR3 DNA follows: TGCAGTGCTAGAGACCAGGGCACAGATACGCAGTATTTT.

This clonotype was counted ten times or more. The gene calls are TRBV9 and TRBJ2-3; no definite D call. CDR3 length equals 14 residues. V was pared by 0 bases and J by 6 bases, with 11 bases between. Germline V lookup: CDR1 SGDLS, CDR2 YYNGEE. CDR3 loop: CASSVVGLMDTQYF. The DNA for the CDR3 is TGTGCCAGCAGCGTAGTAGGATTAATGGATACGCAGTATTTT.

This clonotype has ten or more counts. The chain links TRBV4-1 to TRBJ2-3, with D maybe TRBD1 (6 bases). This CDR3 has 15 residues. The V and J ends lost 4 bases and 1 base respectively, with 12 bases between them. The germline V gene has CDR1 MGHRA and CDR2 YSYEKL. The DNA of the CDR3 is TGCGCCAGCAGCCTCATAAGGACAGGCACAGATACGCAGTATTTT. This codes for CASSLIRTGTDTQYF.

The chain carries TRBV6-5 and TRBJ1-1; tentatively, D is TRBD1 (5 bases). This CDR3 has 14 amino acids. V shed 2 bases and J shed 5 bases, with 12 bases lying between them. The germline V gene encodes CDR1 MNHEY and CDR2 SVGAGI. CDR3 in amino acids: CASSYENGGTEAFF. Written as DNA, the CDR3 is TGTGCCAGCAGTTACGAAAACGGGGGTACTGAAGCTTTCTTT.

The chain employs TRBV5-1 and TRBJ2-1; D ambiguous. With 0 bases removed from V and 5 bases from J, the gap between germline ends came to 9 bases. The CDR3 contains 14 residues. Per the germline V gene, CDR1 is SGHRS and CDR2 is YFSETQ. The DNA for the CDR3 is TGCGCCAGCAGCTTGGGAGCTCCCGACAATGAGCAGTTCTTC. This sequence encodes CASSLGAPDNEQFF.

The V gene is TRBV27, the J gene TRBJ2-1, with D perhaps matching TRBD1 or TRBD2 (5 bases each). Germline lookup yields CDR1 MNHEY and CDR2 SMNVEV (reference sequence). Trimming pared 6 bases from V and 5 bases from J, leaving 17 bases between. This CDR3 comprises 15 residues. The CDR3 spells CASSPLSGGNNEQFF. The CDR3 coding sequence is TGTGCCAGCAGCCCGTTATCTGGGGGTAACAATGAGCAGTTCTTC.

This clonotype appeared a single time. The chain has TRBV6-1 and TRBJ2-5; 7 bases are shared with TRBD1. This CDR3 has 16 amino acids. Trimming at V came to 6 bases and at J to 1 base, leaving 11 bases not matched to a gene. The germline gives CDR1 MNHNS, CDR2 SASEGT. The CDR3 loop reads CASRQGQVLSQETQYF. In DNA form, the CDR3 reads TGTGCCAGCAGACAAGGACAGGTCCTCTCCCAAGAGACCCAGTACTTC.

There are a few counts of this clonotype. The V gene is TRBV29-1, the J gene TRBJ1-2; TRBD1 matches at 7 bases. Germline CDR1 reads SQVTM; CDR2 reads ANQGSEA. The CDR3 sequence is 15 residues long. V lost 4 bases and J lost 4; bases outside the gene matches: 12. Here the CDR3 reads CSVAREGAPGYGYTF. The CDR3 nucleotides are TGCAGCGTTGCCCGGGAGGGGGCGCCCGGCTATGGCTACACCTTC.

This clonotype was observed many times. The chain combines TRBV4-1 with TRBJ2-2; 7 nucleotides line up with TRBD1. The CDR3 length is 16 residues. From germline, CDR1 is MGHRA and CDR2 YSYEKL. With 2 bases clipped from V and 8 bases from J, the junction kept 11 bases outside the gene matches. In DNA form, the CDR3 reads TGCGCCAGCAGCCAACCCCGGAGAGGGGGCCGGGGGGAGCTGTTTTTT. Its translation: CASSQPRRGGRGELFF.

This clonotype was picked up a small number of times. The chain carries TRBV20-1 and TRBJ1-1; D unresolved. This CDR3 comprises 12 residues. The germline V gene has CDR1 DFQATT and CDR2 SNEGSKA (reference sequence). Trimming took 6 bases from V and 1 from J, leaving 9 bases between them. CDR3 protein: CSAKQTNTEAFF. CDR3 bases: TGCAGTGCCAAACAGACGAACACTGAAGCTTTCTTT.

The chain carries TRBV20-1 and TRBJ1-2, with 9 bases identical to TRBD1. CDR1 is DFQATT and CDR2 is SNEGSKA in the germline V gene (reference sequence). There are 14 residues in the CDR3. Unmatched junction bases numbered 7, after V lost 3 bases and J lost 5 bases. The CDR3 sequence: CSASLWTGDYGYTF. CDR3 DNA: TGCAGTGCTAGTTTGTGGACAGGGGATTATGGCTACACCTTC.